This T cell receptor beta chain was identified during a study of blood T cell repertoires in COVID-19. Across the study: From the United States, Italy and Spain came samples of acute and convalescent COVID-19. Sources were T cells, B-cell-depleted T cells, or PBMCs; the material itself was cDNA or gDNA.

The Seattle patients joined while their infection was active and were tracked longitudinally afterward. Under the authors' procedure: Amplification from reference gene primers served as the basis for estimated nucleated cell counts. Sequenced by immunoSEQ multiplex PCR; TCRdb stores in-frame clones only, minus some. The V and J calls and clone size come from that table; D and trimming were worked out from the DNA. The table lists some 370,000 clones, around 87% of them singletons. The length of the CDR3 is 18 residues. The germline V gene has CDR1 SGHNT and CDR2 YYREEE (reference sequence). Germline trimming cut 3 bases from V and 7 bases from J; bases unmatched to any gene: 15.

The sequencing sample was made of peripheral blood. This TCR came from a woman in her 30s with COVID-19, enrolled during active disease. The V call is TRBV5-4, the J call TRBJ2-3, with 12 bases matching TRBD2. CDR3 amino acids: CASSSALAGGPPVNTQYF. The CDR3 coding sequence is TGTGCCAGCAGCTCGGCGCTAGCGGGAGGGCCCCCGGTTAATACGCAGTATTTT.